The entry below describes one T cell receptor beta chain. Its cognate antigen is unknown. Per germline, CDR1 LGHDT and CDR2 YNNKEL (reference sequence). Trimming stripped 4 bases from V and 9 bases from J, with 19 bases between. The CDR3 totals 15 residues. Sequencing was performed with immunoSEQ multiplex PCR; in TCRdb, only in-frame clones are kept and a portion is missing. Its table records 150,000 or so clones. The data derive from a study of T cell responses to AZD1222 COVID-19 vaccine. Study-wide results and limits: A rise in Spike-specific TCR breadth and depth followed two AZD1222 doses. Unmutated regions of variants are reportedly targeted by nearly half of spike-specific TCRs. Possibly, clonal diversity was underestimated; donors were largely white British and included more females.

The rearrangement uses TRBV3-1 (or the pseudogene TRBV3-2) and TRBJ1-5; no clear D gene. Material: peripheral blood. This TCR came from an adult in good health. Here the CDR3 reads CASSPGGWGTRPQHF. In nucleotides, the CDR3 is TGTGCCAGCAGCCCCGGTGGTTGGGGAACTCGGCCCCAGCATTTT.